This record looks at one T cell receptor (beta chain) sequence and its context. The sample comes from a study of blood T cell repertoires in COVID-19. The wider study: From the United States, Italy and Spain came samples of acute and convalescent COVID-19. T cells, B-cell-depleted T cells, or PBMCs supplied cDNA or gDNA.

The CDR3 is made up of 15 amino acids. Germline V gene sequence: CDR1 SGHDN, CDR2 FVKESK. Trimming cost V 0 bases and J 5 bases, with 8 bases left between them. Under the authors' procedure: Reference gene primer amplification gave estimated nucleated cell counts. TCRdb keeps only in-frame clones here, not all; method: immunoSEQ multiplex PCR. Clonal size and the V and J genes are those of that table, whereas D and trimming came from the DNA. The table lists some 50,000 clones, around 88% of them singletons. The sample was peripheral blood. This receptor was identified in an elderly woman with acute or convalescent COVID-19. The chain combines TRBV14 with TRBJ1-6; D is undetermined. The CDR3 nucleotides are TGTGCCAGCAGCCAAGACACCGGTAATAATTCACCCCTCCACTTT. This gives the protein CASSQDTGNNSPLHF.